These 12 T cell receptor beta chains were sequenced from one sample in a study of identical twins. TCRdb itself ran the 5' RACE reads through MiXCR, one entry per CDR3 protein. The sample lists more than 600,000 distinct CDR3 sequences, around a sixth occurring once. These data were also reused for a study on T cells expressing NK-cell markers.

Specimen: PBMCs. Every receptor here comes from a woman under 30 in good health.

This clonotype has only one observation. The CDR3 DNA is TGCAGTGCTAGCGGGCCGGGCCAAGAGACCCAGTACTTC. Translation gives CSASGPGQETQYF. The rearrangement joins TRBV20-1 to TRBJ2-5; D is unresolved. There are 13 residues in the CDR3. Trimming shortened V by 3 bases and J by 1 base, and 9 bases separated the two germline ends. Germline V gives CDR1 DFQATT, CDR2 SNEGSKA (reference sequence).

The chain links TRBV6-5 to TRBJ2-7; unclear D gene. Trimming pared 0 bases from V and 2 bases from J, leaving 11 bases between. Germline V CDR1 and CDR2: MNHEY, SVGAGI. This CDR3 region has 15 residues. CDR3: CASSYSMFNTYEQYF. The CDR3 DNA reads TGTGCCAGCAGTTACTCGATGTTTAATACCTACGAGCAGTACTTC.

The chain is built from TRBV7-3 and TRBJ2-1, with 8 bases that match TRBD1. The germline gives CDR1 SGHTA, CDR2 FQGTGA. The CDR3 has 17 residues. Unmatched junction bases numbered 10, after V lost 5 bases and J lost 1 base. The CDR3 protein is CASSVLPGQVSYNEQFF. Here the CDR3 DNA reads TGTGCCAGCAGCGTGCTCCCGGGACAGGTATCCTACAATGAGCAGTTCTTC.

This clonotype was recorded a few times. V is TRBV2 and J is TRBJ2-3; D is unclear. Germline assignment: CDR1 SNHLY and CDR2 FYNNEI. Trimming shortened V by 5 bases and J by 6 bases, and 9 bases separated the two germline ends. CDR3 length: 12 residues. The CDR3, as DNA: TGTGCCAGCAGTTCCCACGGCGATACGCAGTATTTT. Its translation: CASSSHGDTQYF.

This clonotype was found a few times. The rearrangement uses TRBV6-2 or TRBV6-3 and TRBJ2-3; 7 bases line up with TRBD2. Per the germline V gene, CDR1 is MNHEY and CDR2 is SVGEGT. J lost 3 bases, V lost 8 bases, and 5 bases had no gene match. This CDR3 has 13 residues. CDR3 sequence: CASRLALTDTQYF. The CDR3 nucleotides are TGTGCCAGCCGACTAGCTCTGACAGATACGCAGTATTTT.

This clonotype was counted many times. The chain has TRBV4-3 and TRBJ2-3, with no clear D. Germline CDR1 is LGHNA and CDR2 is YSLEER. This CDR3 spans 12 amino acids. V gave up 0 bases and J gave up 6 bases, with 4 bases separating them. In DNA form, the CDR3 reads TGCGCCAGCAGCCAAGAGGGTGATACGCAGTATTTT. As protein: CASSQEGDTQYF.

The chain has TRBV20-1 and TRBJ1-2, with D perhaps matching TRBD1 (5 bases). Trimming stripped 6 bases from V and 3 bases from J, with 17 bases between. The CDR3 contains 14 residues. Germline V gene data show CDR1 as DFQATT and CDR2 as SNEGSKA (reference sequence). The CDR3 reads CSAQRGGIYYGYTF. CDR3 in DNA: TGCAGTGCCCAGCGGGGGGGTATCTACTATGGCTACACCTTC.

This clonotype was counted at least ten times. The chain employs TRBV7-8 and TRBJ2-7, with TRBD1 as a possible D gene (6 bases). The CDR3 loop spans 13 amino acids. The V gene lost 5 bases and the J gene lost 2 bases, with 10 bases spanning the gap. Per the germline V gene, CDR1 is SGHVS and CDR2 is FQNEAQ. For the CDR3, the DNA is TGTGCCAGCAGCAAGGGACAAACCTACGAGCAGTACTTC. This gives the protein CASSKGQTYEQYF.

The chain carries TRBV7-9 and TRBJ2-3; D tentatively reads TRBD1 or TRBD2 (5 bases each). V was trimmed by 3 bases and J by 0 bases, leaving 10 bases between them. There are 15 residues in the CDR3. Germline CDR1 reads SEHNR; CDR2 reads FQNEAQ (reference sequence). CDR3 nucleotides: TGTGCCAGCAGCTTTCGAGGGGACAGCACAGATACGCAGTATTTT. Translation gives CASSFRGDSTDTQYF.

CDR3 DNA: TGCGCCAGCAGCTGGCGAGCGACAGGGGAGAACACTGAAGCTTTCTTT. The encoded protein is CASSWRATGENTEAFF. This chain joins TRBV5-1 and TRBJ1-1, with 8 bases matching TRBD1. Per the germline V gene, CDR1 is SGHRS and CDR2 is YFSETQ. J was trimmed by 1 base and V by 3 bases; bases with no gene match: 8. This CDR3 contains 16 residues.

This chain uses TRBV30 with TRBJ2-2; unclear D gene. This CDR3 region has 13 residues. Germline CDR1 reads GTSNPN; CDR2 reads SVGIG (reference sequence). Trimming cost V 0 bases and J 6 bases, with 8 bases left between them. CDR3 region: CAWSVQWAGELFF. CDR3 nucleotides: TGTGCCTGGAGTGTACAATGGGCCGGGGAGCTGTTTTTT.

Comments on this clonotype: The junction shows a germline mismatch at one end, possibly a read error. The V gene is TRBV14, the J gene TRBJ2-5, with D maybe TRBD1 (5 bases). The germline gives CDR1 SGHDN, CDR2 FVKESK. The CDR3 has 13 amino acids. CDR3 region: CANSRAREETQYF. In DNA form, the CDR3 reads TGTGCCAACAGCAGGGCAAGAGAAGAGACCCAGTACTTC.